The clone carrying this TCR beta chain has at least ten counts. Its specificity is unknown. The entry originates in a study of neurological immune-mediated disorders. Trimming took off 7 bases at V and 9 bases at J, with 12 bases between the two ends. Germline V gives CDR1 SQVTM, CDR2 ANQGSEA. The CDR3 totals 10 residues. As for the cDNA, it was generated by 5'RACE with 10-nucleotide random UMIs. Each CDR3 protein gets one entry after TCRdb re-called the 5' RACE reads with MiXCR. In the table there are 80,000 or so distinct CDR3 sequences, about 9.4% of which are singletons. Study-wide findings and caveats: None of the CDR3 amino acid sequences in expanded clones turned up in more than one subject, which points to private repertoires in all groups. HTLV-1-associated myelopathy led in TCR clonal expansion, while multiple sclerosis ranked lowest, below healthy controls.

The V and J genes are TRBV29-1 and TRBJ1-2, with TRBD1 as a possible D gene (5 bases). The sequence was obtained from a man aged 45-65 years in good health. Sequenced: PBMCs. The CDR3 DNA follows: TGCAGCGCAAGGGACGTTCGCTACACCTTC. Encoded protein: CSARDVRYTF.